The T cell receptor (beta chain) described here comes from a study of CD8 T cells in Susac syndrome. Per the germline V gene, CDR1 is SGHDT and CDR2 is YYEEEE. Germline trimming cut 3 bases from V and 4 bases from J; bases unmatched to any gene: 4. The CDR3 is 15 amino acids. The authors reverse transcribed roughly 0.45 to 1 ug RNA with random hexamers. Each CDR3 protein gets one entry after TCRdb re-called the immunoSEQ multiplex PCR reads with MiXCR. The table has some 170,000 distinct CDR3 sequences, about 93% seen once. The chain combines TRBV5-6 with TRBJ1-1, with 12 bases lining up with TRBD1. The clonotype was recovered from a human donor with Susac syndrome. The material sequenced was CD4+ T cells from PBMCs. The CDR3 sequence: CASSWDRGRGTEAFF. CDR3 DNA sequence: TGTGCCAGCAGCTGGGACAGGGGGCGAGGCACTGAAGCTTTCTTT.